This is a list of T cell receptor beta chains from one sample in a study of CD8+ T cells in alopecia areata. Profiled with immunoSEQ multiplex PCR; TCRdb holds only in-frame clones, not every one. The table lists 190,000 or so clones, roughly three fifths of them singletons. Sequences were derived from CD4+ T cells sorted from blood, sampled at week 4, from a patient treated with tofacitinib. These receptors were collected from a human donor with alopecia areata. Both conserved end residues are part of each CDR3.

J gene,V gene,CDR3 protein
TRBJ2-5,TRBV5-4,CASSPLWTGGFQETQYF
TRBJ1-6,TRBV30,CAWSRGIARVRSPLHF
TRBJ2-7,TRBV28,CASSPREKEQYF
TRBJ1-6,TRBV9,CASSVAMDSPLHF
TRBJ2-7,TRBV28,CASTGLAGIEQYF
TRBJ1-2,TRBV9,CASSASYGYTF
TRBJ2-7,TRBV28,CASSSQDQGTIDRQYF
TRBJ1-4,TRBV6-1,CASSLVIF
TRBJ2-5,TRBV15,CATSRDRGQGAKETQYF
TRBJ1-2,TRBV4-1,CASSRVGWQGADGYTF